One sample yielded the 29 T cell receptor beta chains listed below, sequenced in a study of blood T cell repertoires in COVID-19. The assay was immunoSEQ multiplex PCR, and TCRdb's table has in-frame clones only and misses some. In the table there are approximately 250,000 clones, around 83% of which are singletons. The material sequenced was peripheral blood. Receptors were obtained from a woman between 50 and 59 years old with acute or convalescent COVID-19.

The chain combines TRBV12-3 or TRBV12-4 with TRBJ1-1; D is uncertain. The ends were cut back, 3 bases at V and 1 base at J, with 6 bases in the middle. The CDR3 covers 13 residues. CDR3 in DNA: TGTGCCAGCAGTTTGGGCGAGAACACTGAAGCTTTCTTT. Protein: CASSLGENTEAFF.

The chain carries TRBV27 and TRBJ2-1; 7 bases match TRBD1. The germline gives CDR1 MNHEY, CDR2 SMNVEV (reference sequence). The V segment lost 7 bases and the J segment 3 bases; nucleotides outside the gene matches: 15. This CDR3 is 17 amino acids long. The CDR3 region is CASTRDRTITLYNEQFF. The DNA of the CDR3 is TGTGCCAGCACCAGGGACAGAACTATTACCCTCTACAATGAGCAGTTCTTC.

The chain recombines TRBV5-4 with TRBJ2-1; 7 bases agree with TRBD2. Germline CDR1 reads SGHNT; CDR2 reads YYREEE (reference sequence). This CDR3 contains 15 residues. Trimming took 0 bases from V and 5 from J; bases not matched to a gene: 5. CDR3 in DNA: TGTGCCAGCAGCTTGGTCCGAGGGAGGGACAATGAGCAGTTCTTC. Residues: CASSLVRGRDNEQFF.

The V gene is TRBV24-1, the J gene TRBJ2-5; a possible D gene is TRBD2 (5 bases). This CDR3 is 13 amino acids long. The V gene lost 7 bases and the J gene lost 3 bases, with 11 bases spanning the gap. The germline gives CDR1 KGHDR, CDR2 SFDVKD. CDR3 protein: CATSLREKETQYF. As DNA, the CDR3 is TGTGCCACCAGCCTCCGGGAAAAAGAGACCCAGTACTTC.

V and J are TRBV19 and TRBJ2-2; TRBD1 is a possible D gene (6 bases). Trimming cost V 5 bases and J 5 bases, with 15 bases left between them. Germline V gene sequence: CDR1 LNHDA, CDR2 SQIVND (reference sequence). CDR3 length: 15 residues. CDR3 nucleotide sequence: TGTGCCAGTAGTCCATCCGGGACAACGACCGGGGAGCTGTTTTTT. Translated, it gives CASSPSGTTTGELFF.

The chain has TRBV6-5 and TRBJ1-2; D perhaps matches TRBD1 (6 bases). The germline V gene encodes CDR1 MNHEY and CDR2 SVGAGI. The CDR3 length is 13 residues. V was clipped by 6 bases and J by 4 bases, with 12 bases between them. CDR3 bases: TGTGCCAGCAGAACAACAGGGTTCTATGGCTACACCTTC. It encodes CASRTTGFYGYTF.

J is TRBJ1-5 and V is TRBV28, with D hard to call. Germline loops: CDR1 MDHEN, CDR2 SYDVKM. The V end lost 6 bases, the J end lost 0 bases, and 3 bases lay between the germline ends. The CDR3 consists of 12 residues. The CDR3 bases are TGTGCCAGCAGGTATAGCAATCAGCCCCAGCATTTT. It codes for CASRYSNQPQHF.

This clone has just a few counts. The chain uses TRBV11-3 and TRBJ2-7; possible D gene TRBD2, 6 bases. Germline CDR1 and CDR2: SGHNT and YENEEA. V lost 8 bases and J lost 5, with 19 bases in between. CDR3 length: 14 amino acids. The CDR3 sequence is CASGILEGWDEQYF. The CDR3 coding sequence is TGTGCCAGCGGTATATTGGAGGGTTGGGACGAGCAGTACTTC.

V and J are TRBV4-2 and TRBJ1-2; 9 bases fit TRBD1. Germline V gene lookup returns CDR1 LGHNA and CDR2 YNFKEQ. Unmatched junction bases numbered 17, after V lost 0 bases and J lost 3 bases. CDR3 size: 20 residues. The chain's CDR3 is CASSQDIPTGGAGSDYGYTF. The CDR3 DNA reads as TGTGCCAGCAGCCAAGATATCCCCACAGGGGGCGCAGGAAGCGACTATGGCTACACCTTC.

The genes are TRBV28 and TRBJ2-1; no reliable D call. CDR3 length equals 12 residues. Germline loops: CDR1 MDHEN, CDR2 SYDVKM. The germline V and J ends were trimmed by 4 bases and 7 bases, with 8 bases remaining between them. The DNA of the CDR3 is TGTGCCAGCAGTTCCAACTGGAATGAGCAGTTCTTC. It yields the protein CASSSNWNEQFF.

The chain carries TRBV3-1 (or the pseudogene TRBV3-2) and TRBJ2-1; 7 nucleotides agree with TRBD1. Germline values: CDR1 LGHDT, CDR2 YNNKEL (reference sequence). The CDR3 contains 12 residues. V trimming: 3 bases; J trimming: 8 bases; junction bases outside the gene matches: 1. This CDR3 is CASSQTGYEQFF. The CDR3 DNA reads TGTGCCAGCAGCCAGACAGGGTATGAGCAGTTCTTC.

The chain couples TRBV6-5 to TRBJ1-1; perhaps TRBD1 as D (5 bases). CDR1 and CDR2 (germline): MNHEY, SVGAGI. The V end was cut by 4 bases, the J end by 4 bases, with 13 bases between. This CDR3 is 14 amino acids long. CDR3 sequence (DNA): TGTGCCAGCAGTTGGAGGGATCAGGGCACTGAAGCTTTCTTT. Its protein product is CASSWRDQGTEAFF.

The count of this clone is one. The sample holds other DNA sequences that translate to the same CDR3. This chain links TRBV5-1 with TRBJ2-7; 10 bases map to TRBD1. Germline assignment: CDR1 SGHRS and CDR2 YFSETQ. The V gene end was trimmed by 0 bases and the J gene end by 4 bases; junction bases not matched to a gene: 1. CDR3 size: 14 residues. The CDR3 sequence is CASSLGQGAYEQYF. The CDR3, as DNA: TGCGCCAGCAGCTTGGGACAGGGGGCGTACGAGCAGTACTTC. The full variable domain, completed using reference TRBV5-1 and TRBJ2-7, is KAGVTQTPRYLIKTRGQQVTLSCSPISGHRSVSWYQQTPGQGLQFLFEYFSETQRNKGNFPGRFSGRQFSNSRSEMNVSTLELGDSALYLCASSLGQGAYEQYFGPGTRLTVT.

The CDR3 is CASSLTLAGGDNEQFF. The CDR3 DNA reads as TGTGCCAGCAGCTTAACGCTAGCGGGGGGAGACAATGAGCAGTTCTTC. The chain couples TRBV7-2 to TRBJ2-1, with 11 bases identical to TRBD2. The trim removed 2 bases at V and 5 bases at J, leaving 5 bases unmatched. The CDR3 contains 16 residues. Germline loops: CDR1 SGHTA, CDR2 FQGNSA.

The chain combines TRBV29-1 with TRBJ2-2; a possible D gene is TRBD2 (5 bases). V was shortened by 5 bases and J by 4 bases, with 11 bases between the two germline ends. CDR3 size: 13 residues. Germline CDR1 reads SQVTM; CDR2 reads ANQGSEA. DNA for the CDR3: TGCAGCGTTACGGGAATATTCACCGGGGAGCTGTTTTTT. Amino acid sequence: CSVTGIFTGELFF.

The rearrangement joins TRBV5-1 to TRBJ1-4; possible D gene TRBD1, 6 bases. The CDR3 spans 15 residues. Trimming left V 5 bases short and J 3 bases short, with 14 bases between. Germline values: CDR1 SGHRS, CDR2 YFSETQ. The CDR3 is CASSWRGAPNEKLFF. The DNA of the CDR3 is TGCGCCAGCAGTTGGCGGGGGGCCCCTAATGAAAAACTGTTTTTT.

This CDR3 reads CASSKAAGINEKLFF. CDR3 coding DNA: TGCGCCAGCAGCAAAGCCGCGGGAATTAATGAAAAACTGTTTTTT. This chain joins TRBV5-1 and TRBJ1-4, with D uncertain. Per germline, CDR1 SGHRS and CDR2 YFSETQ. The CDR3 spans 15 residues. Trimming stripped 4 bases from V and 4 bases from J, with 14 bases between.

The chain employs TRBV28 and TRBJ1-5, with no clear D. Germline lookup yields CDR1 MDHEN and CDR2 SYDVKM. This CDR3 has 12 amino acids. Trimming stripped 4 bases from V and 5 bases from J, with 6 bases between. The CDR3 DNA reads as TGTGCCAGCAGTTACGGTTATCAGCCCCAGCATTTT. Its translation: CASSYGYQPQHF.

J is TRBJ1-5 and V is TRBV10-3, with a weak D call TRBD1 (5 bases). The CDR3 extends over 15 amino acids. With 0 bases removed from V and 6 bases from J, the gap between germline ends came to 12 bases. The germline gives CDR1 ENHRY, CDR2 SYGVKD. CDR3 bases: TGTGCCATCAGTGAGTCGCGGCAGGGCTTTCAGCCCCAGCATTTT. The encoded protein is CAISESRQGFQPQHF.

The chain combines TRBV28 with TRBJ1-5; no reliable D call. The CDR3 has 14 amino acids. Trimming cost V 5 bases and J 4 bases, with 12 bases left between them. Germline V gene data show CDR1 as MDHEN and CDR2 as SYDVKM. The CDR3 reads CASSPFGPNQPQHF. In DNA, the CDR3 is TGTGCCAGCAGTCCGTTTGGCCCGAATCAGCCCCAGCATTTT.

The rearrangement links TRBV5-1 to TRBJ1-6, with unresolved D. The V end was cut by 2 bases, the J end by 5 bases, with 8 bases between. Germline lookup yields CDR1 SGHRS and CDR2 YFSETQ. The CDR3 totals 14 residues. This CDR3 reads CASSFDKNNSPLHF. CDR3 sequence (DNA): TGCGCCAGCAGCTTCGACAAGAATAATTCACCCCTCCACTTT.

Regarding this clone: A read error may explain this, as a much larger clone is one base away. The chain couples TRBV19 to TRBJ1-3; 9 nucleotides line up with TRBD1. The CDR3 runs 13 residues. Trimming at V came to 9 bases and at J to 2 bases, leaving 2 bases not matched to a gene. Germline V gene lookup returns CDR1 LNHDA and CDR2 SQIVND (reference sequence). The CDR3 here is CASRTGAGNTIYF. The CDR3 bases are TGTGCCAGCCGGACAGGGGCTGGAAACACCATATATTTT.

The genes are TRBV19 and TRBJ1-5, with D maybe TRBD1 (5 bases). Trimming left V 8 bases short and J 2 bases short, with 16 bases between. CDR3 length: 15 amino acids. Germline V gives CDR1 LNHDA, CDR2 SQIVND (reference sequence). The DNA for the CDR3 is TGTGCCAGTTGGTCGCAGGGTGTGGGCAATCAGCCCCAGCATTTT. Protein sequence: CASWSQGVGNQPQHF.

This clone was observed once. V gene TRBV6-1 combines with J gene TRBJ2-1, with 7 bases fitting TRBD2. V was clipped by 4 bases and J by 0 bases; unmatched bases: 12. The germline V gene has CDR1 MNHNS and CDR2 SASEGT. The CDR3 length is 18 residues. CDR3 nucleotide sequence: TGTGCCAGCAGTGGGGCTACTAGCGTCAATAGCTCCTACAATGAGCAGTTCTTC. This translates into CASSGATSVNSSYNEQFF.

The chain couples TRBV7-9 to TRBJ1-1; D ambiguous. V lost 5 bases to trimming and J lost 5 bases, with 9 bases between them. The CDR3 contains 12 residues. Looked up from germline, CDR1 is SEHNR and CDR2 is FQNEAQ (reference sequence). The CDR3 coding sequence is TGTGCCAGCAGCCCGCAGAGGACTGAAGCTTTCTTT. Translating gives CASSPQRTEAFF.

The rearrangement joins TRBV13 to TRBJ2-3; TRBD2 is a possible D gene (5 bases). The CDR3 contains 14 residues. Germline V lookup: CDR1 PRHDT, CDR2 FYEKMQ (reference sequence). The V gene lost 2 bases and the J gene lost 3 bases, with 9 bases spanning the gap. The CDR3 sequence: CASSLRTRTDTQYF. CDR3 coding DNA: TGTGCCAGCAGCTTAAGGACTCGTACAGATACGCAGTATTTT. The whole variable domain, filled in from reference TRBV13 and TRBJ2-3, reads AAGVIQSPRHLIKEKRETATLKCYPIPRHDTVYWYQQGPGQDPQFLISFYEKMQSDKGSIPDRFSAQQFSDYHSELNMSSLELGDSALYFCASSLRTRTDTQYFGPGTRLTVL.

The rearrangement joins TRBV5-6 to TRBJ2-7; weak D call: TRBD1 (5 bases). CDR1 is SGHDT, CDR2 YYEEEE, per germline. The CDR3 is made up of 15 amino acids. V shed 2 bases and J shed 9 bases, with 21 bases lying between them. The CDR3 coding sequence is TGTGCCAGCAGCTTCTACAGCCAGGGTTCACGAGGGCAGTACTTC. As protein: CASSFYSQGSRGQYF.

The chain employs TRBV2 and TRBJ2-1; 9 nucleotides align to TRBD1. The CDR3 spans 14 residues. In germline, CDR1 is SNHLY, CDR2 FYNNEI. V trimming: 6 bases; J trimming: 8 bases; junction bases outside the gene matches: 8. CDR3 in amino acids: CASRPGQGADEQFF. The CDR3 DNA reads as TGTGCCAGCAGACCGGGACAGGGTGCCGATGAGCAGTTCTTC. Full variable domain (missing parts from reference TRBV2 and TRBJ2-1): EPEVTQTPSHQVTQMGQEVILRCVPISNHLYFYWYRQILGQKVEFLVSFYNNEISEKSEIFDDQFSVERPDGSNFTLKIRSTKLEDSAMYFCASRPGQGADEQFFGPGTRLTVL.

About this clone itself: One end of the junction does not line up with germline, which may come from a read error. CDR3 region: CASTLEARAGGETQYF. In DNA form, the CDR3 reads TGCGCCAGCACCTTGGAGGCTAGGGCAGGGGGAGAGACCCAGTACTTC. The chain employs TRBV5-1 and TRBJ2-5; 7 nucleotides line up with TRBD1. This CDR3 comprises 16 residues. Germline V gene data show CDR1 as SGHRS and CDR2 as YFSETQ. The whole variable domain, remainder taken from reference TRBV5-1 and TRBJ2-5, is KAGVTQTPRYLIKTRGQQVTLSCSPISGHRSVSWYQQTPGQGLQFLFEYFSETQRNKGNFPGRFSGRQFSNSRSEMNVSTLELGDSALYLCASTLEARAGGETQYFGPGTRLLVL.